The sequence of this T cell receptor (beta chain) was determined in a study of T cell responses to AZD1222 COVID-19 vaccine. Study-wide results and limits: In all cases, repertoires were sampled only after the peak T cell response.

V lost 8 bases, J lost 1 base, and 14 bases lay in between. CDR3 size: 14 residues. Germline CDR1 and CDR2: MNHEY and SVGAGI. The repertoire was sequenced with immunoSEQ multiplex PCR; TCRdb's copy has only in-frame clones and lacks some. The sample comprises about 94,000 clones, approximately 90% of which are singletons, and about 14% rests with the top ten. About this clone: Its antigen remains unknown.

Source: peripheral blood, taken on day 0 of AZD1222 vaccination. The chain links TRBV6-5 to TRBJ2-5; the D call may be TRBD1 or TRBD2 (5 bases each). The receptor was isolated from an adult in good health. The CDR3 reads CASVPSGGQETQYF. CDR3 bases: TGTGCCAGCGTGCCGAGTGGGGGCCAAGAGACCCAGTACTTC.